This T cell receptor (beta chain) was retrieved from a study of blood T cell repertoires in COVID-19. Study context: Material from acute and convalescent COVID-19 was sourced from the United States, Italy and Spain.

TCRdb keeps only in-frame clones here, not all; method: immunoSEQ multiplex PCR. The sample lists about 190,000 clones, around nine tenths occurring once. The CDR3 spans 13 residues. V lost 3 bases to trimming and J lost 11 bases; unmatched junction nucleotides: 3. The germline gives CDR1 KGHDR, CDR2 SFDVKD. The receptor was derived from a woman between 40 and 50 years old who had recovered from COVID-19. The chain is built from TRBV24-1 and TRBJ2-3, with TRBD1 matching over 11 bases. Sequenced input: peripheral blood. The CDR3 DNA sequence: TGTGCCACCAGTGATCCCGGGACAGGGGGGCAGTATTTT. The encoded protein is CATSDPGTGGQYF.